The clone carrying this T cell receptor beta chain has more than one count but fewer than ten. Authors' methods: It was from reference gene primer amplification that nucleated cell counts were estimated. Method: immunoSEQ multiplex PCR; TCRdb's copy keeps in-frame clones and lacks some. V and J calls plus clone size are reproduced from that table; the DNA served to infer D and trimming. Among under 70,000 clones listed, 91% were seen once. The V gene lost 6 bases and the J gene lost 0 bases, with 12 bases spanning the gap. Germline-derived CDR1 and CDR2 are KGHSH and LQKENI. This CDR3 is 15 amino acids long. This sample was taken from a study of blood T cell repertoires in COVID-19. Turning to the study itself: Donors in the United States, Italy and Spain gave samples during acute or convalescent COVID-19. The cDNA or gDNA used as material had been derived from T cells, B-cell-depleted T cells, or PBMCs.

This TCR came from an older woman with active or convalescent COVID-19. The gene calls are TRBV18 and TRBJ1-5, with a tentative D call TRBD1 (5 bases). Input material: peripheral blood. This CDR3 is CASSPRGISNQPQHF. In DNA, the CDR3 is TGTGCCAGCTCCCCCCGGGGGATTAGCAATCAGCCCCAGCATTTT.